This T cell receptor beta chain was sequenced in a study of human T cells and chemical hapten exposure. Study-level background: Scalp application of diphenylcyclopropenone was performed weekly in patients across the entire approximately 24-week study. Once 0.01% DPC had been applied to the upper back by patch test, readings were taken at 6 days.

Noted time point: patch test 2, 6 weeks after DPC sensitization. Treatment denoted: therapeutic diphenylcyclopropenone sensitization with weekly scalp DPC. The library tagged each cDNA molecule with unique molecular identifiers. Via MiXCR, TCRdb re-called the RACE reads, giving one row per CDR3 protein. The data show a few hundred thousand distinct CDR3 sequences, with about 6% seen just once and approximately 5.4% held by the top ten. The V end lost 2 bases, the J end lost 2 bases, and 9 bases lay between the germline ends. Germline V lookup: CDR1 MNHNY, CDR2 SVGAGI (reference sequence). The CDR3 covers 15 residues.

V is TRBV6-6 and J is TRBJ2-2, with D unresolved. Sequencing was performed on whole blood, taken in connection with sensitization to the hapten diphenylcyclopropenone (DPC). The sequence was obtained from a woman between 18 and 29 years old with alopecia areata. Some clones in this sample may be carry-over from other donors' samples. CDR3: CASSYGWKNTGELFF. The CDR3 nucleotides read TGTGCCAGCAGTTACGGGTGGAAAAACACCGGGGAGCTGTTTTTT.